These 14 T cell receptor beta chains came from one sample sequenced in a study of CXCR3-negative and CXCR3-positive naive CD8 T cells. Via 5' RACE with UMI labels, TRB cDNA libraries were prepared. TCRdb reprocessed the 5' RACE reads and reports one entry per CDR3 protein, with no DNA. The listing contains fewer than 95,000 distinct CDR3 sequences. Sequencing was done on a sample of naive CXCR3- CD8+ T cells from blood. Subset given: CD45RO-CCR7+CD27+CD95- naive CD8+ T cells lacking CXCR3 (TNR3-). Receptors originate from a human donor in good health. Some clones in this sample may be carry-over from other donors' samples.

The rearrangement uses TRBV10-1 and TRBJ1-1. Germline V gives CDR1 WNHNN, CDR2 SYGVQD (reference sequence). The CDR3 contains 13 residues. CDR3 amino acids: CASSESGNTEAFF.

The chain is built from TRBV29-1 and TRBJ1-1; the D call of TRBD1 rests on TCRdb alone, since no DNA is present to check it. The germline gives CDR1 SQVTM, CDR2 ANQGSEA. The CDR3 has 11 amino acids. This chain's CDR3 is CSVVTGTEAFF.

The chain combines TRBV5-4 with TRBJ2-5; the TCRdb D gene call, TRBD2, has no DNA to confirm it. CDR3 length: 14 amino acids. Germline lookup yields CDR1 SGHNT and CDR2 YYREEE (reference sequence). CDR3 protein: CASSPGRGFGTQYF.

The CDR3 region is CASSFWTGDHQPQHF. The J gene is TRBJ1-5, the V gene TRBV7-3; as DNA is missing, the TRBD1 call by TCRdb cannot be tested. The germline V gene has CDR1 SGHTA and CDR2 FQGTGA. This CDR3 is 15 amino acids long.

CDR3 sequence: CASSLTSGRAWEQYF. The chain carries TRBV7-9 and TRBJ2-7; as DNA is missing, the TRBD2 call by TCRdb cannot be tested. CDR3 length: 15 residues. Germline CDR1 is SEHNR and CDR2 is FQNEAQ (reference sequence).

The chain couples TRBV7-9 to TRBJ2-1; no DNA is available, so the TRBD1 call from TCRdb remains unchecked. Germline V CDR1 and CDR2: SEHNR, FQNEAQ (reference sequence). The CDR3 length is 16 residues. CDR3 residues: CASRSGPPSSYNEQFF.

The J gene is TRBJ2-1, the V gene TRBV29-1; TCRdb selects TRBD2, and the lack of DNA leaves this call unchecked. The CDR3 sequence is 14 residues long. Germline V CDR1 and CDR2: SQVTM, ANQGSEA. CDR3: CSVVGLASYNEQFF.

The CDR3 sequence is CASSEGLAGVLETQYF. This rearrangement joins TRBV9 to TRBJ2-5; the TCRdb D gene call, TRBD2, has no DNA to confirm it. Germline-derived CDR1 and CDR2 are SGDLS and YYNGEE. The CDR3 loop spans 16 amino acids.

This chain joins TRBV5-5 and TRBJ2-7; TCRdb picks TRBD2, but there is no DNA to check that call. The CDR3 extends over 16 amino acids. In germline, CDR1 is SGHKS, CDR2 YYEKEE (reference sequence). The chain's CDR3 is CASSLEASSVWYEQYF.

V gene TRBV7-9 combines with J gene TRBJ2-7; as DNA is missing, the TRBD2 call by TCRdb cannot be tested. The CDR3 has 15 residues. Germline CDR1 SEHNR, CDR2 FQNEAQ (reference sequence). The CDR3 sequence is CASSKSLGTAYEQYF.

The CDR3 region is CSVEDSQVYEQYF. This sequence joins TRBV29-1 and TRBJ2-7. The CDR3 is 13 residues long. CDR1 and CDR2 (germline): SQVTM, ANQGSEA.

The rearrangement links TRBV20-1 to TRBJ2-7; the D gene TCRdb calls, TRBD1, cannot be checked with no DNA. CDR1 is DFQATT and CDR2 is SNEGSKA in the germline V gene (reference sequence). The CDR3 is 15 amino acids. The chain's CDR3 is CSARKGGRGAYEQYF.

V gene TRBV6-5 combines with J gene TRBJ2-1; TCRdb calls TRBD1, which cannot be checked without DNA. Germline assignment: CDR1 MNHEY and CDR2 SVGAGI. CDR3 length: 13 residues. The CDR3 sequence: CASQGAGYNEQFF.

The rearrangement uses TRBV27 and TRBJ2-2. This CDR3 is 12 amino acids long. Germline CDR1 reads MNHEY; CDR2 reads SMNVEV (reference sequence). The CDR3 region is CASSLSSGELFF.